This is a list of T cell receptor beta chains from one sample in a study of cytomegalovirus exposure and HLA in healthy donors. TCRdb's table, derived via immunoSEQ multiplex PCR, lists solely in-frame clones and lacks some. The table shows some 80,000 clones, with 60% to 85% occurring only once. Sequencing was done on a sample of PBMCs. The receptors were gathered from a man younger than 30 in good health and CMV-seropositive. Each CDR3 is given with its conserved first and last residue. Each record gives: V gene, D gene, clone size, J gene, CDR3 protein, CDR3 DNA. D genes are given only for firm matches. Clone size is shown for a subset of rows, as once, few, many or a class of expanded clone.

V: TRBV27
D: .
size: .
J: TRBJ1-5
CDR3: CASSLWGDQPQHF
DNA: TGTGCCAGCAGTTTATGGGGGGACCAGCCCCAGCATTTT

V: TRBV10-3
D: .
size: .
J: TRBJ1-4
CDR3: CAISGRGSKEKLFF
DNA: TGTGCCATCAGTGGGAGGGGCTCTAAGGAAAAACTGTTTTTT

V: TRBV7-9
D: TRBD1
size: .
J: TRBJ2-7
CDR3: CASSPPGTDASPQYF
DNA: TGTGCCAGCAGCCCTCCCGGGACAGATGCCTCTCCGCAGTACTTC

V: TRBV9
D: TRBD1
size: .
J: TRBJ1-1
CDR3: CASSVDPGAGTVNTEAFF
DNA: TGTGCCAGCAGCGTAGACCCGGGGGCCGGGACAGTGAACACTGAAGCTTTCTTT

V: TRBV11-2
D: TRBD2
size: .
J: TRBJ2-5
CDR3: CASRAGGPSGILRRETQYF
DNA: TGTGCCAGCAGGGCGGGGGGCCCAAGCGGGATCCTCCGTAGAGAGACCCAGTACTTC

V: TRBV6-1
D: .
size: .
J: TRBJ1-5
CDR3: CASKEVGPSNQPQHF
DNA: TGTGCCAGCAAGGAGGTTGGGCCCTCAAATCAGCCCCAGCATTTT

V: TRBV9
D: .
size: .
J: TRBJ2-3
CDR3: CASSVSSAYKDTQYF
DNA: TGTGCCAGCAGCGTAAGTAGCGCGTACAAAGATACGCAGTATTTT

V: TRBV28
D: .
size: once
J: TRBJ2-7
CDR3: CASILGRRAYEQYF
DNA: TGTGCCAGTATACTCGGCAGGCGAGCCTACGAGCAGTACTTC

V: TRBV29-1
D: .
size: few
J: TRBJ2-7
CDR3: CSVSKGLRAREQYF
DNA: TGCAGCGTCAGCAAGGGACTTAGGGCGCGCGAGCAGTACTTC

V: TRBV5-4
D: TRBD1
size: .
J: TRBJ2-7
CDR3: CASSSGQEQYF
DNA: TGTGCCAGCAGCTCGGGACAGGAGCAGTACTTC

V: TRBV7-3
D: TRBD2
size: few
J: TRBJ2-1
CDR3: CASSLGLAGVDEQFF
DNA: TGTGCCAGCAGCTTAGGACTAGCGGGAGTTGATGAGCAGTTCTTC

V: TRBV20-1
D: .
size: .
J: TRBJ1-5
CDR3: CSLGGNQPQHF
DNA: TGCAGTTTAGGGGGTAATCAGCCCCAGCATTTT

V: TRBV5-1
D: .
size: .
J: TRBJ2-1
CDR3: CASSLASQGYNEQFF
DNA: TGCGCCAGCAGCTTGGCCTCTCAGGGCTACAATGAGCAGTTCTTC

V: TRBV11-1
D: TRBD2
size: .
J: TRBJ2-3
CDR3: CASSLIAGAVTDTQYF
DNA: TGTGCCAGCAGCCTCATAGCGGGAGCGGTGACAGATACGCAGTATTTT

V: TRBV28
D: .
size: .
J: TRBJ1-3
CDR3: CASSPPGLGNTIYF
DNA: TGTGCCAGCAGTCCCCCCGGGTTAGGAAACACCATATATTTT

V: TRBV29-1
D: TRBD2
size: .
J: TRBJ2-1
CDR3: CSIGTSGRIYNEQFF
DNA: TGCAGCATCGGGACTAGCGGGAGGATTTACAATGAGCAGTTCTTC

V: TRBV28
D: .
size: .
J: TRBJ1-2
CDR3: CASSLWDNPNYGYTF
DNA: TGTGCCAGCAGTTTATGGGACAACCCTAACTATGGCTACACCTTC

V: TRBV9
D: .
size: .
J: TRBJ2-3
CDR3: CASSASTRSTDTQYF
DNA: TGTGCCAGCAGCGCCTCGACTAGAAGCACAGATACGCAGTATTTT

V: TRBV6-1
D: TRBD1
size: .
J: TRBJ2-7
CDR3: CASILRDRGVYEQYF
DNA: TGTGCCAGCATTCTCCGGGACAGGGGGGTCTACGAGCAGTACTTC

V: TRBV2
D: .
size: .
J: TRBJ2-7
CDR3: CASKPQGRYEQYF
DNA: TGTGCCAGCAAACCCCAGGGCCGCTACGAGCAGTACTTC

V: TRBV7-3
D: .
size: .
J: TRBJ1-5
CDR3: CASSLYRDQPQHF
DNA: TGTGCCAGCAGCTTATACCGAGATCAGCCCCAGCATTTT

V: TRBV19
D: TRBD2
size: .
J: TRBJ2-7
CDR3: CASSLSLAGDSYEQYF
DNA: TGTGCCAGTAGTCTTTCACTAGCGGGAGACTCCTACGAGCAGTACTTC

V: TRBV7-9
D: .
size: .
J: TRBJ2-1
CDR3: CASTPNNEQFF
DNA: TGTGCCAGCACCCCCAACAATGAGCAGTTCTTC

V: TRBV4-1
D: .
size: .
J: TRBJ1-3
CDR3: CASSQDRGSGNTIYF
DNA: TGCGCCAGCAGCCAAGACAGGGGCTCTGGAAACACCATATATTTT

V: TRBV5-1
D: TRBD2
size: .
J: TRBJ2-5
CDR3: CASSLRTSGIETQYF
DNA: TGCGCCAGCAGCCTCCGGACTAGCGGGATAGAGACCCAGTACTTC

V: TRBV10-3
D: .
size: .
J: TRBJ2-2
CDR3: CATGAGLGTGELFF
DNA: TGTGCCACAGGGGCAGGGCTCGGGACCGGGGAGCTGTTTTTT

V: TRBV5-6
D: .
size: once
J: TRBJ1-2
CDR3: CASSLMQLGYTF
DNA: TGTGCCAGCAGCTTGATGCAACTGGGCTACACCTTC

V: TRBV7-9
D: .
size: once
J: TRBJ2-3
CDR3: CASSLGGPSTDTQYF
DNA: TGTGCCAGCAGCTTAGGGGGCCCTAGCACAGATACGCAGTATTTT

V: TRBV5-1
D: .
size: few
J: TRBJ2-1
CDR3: CASTRTGLNNEQFF
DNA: TGCGCCAGCACAAGAACAGGACTAAACAATGAGCAGTTCTTC

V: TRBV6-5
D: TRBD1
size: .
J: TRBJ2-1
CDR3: CASSSTGGYHNEQFF
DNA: TGTGCCAGCAGTTCGACAGGGGGCTACCACAATGAGCAGTTCTTC

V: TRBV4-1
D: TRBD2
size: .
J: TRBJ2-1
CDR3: CASSQLRLAVNEQFF
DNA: TGCGCCAGCAGCCAACTAAGACTAGCAGTCAATGAGCAGTTCTTC

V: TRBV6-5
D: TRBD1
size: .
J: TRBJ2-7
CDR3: CASSYSAGGYEQYF
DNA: TGTGCCAGCAGTTACTCGGCAGGGGGCTACGAGCAGTACTTC

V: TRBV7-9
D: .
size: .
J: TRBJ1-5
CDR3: CASSSPTGWPQHF
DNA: TGTGCCAGCAGCTCACCAACAGGTTGGCCCCAGCATTTT

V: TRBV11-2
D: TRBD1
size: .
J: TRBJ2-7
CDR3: CASSLEVWVGTGGGEQYF
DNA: TGTGCCAGCAGCTTAGAAGTATGGGTTGGTACAGGGGGAGGCGAGCAGTACTTC

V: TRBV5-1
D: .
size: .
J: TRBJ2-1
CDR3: CASSLPGEEQFF
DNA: TGCGCCAGCAGCCTACCAGGGGAGGAGCAGTTCTTC

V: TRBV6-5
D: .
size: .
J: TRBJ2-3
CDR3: CASKLGGASTDTQYF
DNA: TGTGCCAGCAAGCTAGGAGGGGCAAGCACAGATACGCAGTATTTT

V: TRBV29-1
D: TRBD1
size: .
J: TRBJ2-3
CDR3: CSVRQGTDTQYF
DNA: TGCAGCGTACGACAGGGAACAGATACGCAGTATTTT

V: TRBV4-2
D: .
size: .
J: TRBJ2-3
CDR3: CASSERLVDTQYF
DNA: TGTGCCAGCAGCGAACGACTGGTAGATACGCAGTATTTT

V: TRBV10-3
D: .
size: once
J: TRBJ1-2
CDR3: CAIHDQGRGGGYTF
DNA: TGTGCCATCCATGATCAGGGCCGAGGTGGAGGCTACACCTTC

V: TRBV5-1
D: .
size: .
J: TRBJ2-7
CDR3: CASSPEAGYYEQYF
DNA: TGCGCCAGCAGCCCAGAGGCGGGATACTACGAGCAGTACTTC

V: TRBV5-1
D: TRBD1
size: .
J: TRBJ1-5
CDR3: CASSLGTGPGPQHF
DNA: TGCGCCAGCAGCTTGGGGACAGGGCCTGGGCCCCAGCATTTT

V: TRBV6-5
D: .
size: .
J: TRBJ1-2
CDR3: CASSRTGNYGYTF
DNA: TGTGCCAGCAGTCGCACAGGGAACTATGGCTACACCTTC

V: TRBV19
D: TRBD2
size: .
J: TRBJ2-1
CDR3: CASTGRGDFNEQFF
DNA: TGTGCCAGCACGGGACGGGGGGACTTCAATGAGCAGTTCTTC

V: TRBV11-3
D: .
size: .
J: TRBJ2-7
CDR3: CASSLAKGQEQYF
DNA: TGTGCCAGCAGCTTAGCCAAGGGGCAGGAGCAGTACTTC

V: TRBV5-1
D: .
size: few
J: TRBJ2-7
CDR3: CATRGGVKGTYEQYF
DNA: TGCGCCACCCGAGGGGGAGTAAAAGGGACCTACGAGCAGTACTTC

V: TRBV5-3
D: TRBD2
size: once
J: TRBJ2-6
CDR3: CARSLGTSGLSGANVLTF
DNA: TGTGCCAGAAGCCTCGGGACTAGCGGGCTCTCTGGGGCCAACGTCCTGACTTTC

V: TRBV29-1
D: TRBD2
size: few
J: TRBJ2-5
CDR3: CSAPWTSGKETQYF
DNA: TGCAGCGCCCCGTGGACTAGCGGGAAGGAGACCCAGTACTTC

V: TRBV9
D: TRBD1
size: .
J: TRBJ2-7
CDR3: CASSVTDRAINEQYF
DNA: TGTGCCAGCAGCGTTACCGACAGGGCTATCAACGAGCAGTACTTC

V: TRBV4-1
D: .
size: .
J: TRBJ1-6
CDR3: CASSQDFPDRSSYNSPLHF
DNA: TGCGCCAGCAGCCAAGATTTCCCGGACAGAAGCTCCTATAATTCACCCCTCCACTTT

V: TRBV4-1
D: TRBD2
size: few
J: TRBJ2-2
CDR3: CASSQEGLAGLNTGELFF
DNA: TGCGCCAGCAGCCAAGAAGGGCTAGCGGGGCTGAACACCGGGGAGCTGTTTTTT

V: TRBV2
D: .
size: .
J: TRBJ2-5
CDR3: CASSGVGGNTETQYF
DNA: TGTGCCAGCAGTGGGGTTGGCGGGAATACGGAGACCCAGTACTTC

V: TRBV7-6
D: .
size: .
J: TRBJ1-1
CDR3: CASSLPRPFLREAEAFF
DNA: TGTGCCAGCAGCTTACCAAGACCTTTCTTACGGGAAGCTGAAGCTTTCTTT

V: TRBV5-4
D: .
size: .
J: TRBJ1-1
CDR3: CASSLAGNTEAFF
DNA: TGTGCCAGCAGCTTGGCAGGGAACACTGAAGCTTTCTTT

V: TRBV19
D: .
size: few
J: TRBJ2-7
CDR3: CASSGAVSYEQYF
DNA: TGTGCCAGTAGTGGAGCGGTCTCCTACGAGCAGTACTTC

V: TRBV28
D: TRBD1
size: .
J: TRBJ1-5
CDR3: CASSSAWDRDREGGNQPQHF
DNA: TGTGCCAGCAGTTCCGCTTGGGACAGGGATCGCGAAGGGGGCAATCAGCCCCAGCATTTT

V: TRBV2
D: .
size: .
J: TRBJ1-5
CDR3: CASSEDRSYSNQPQHF
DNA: TGTGCCAGCAGTGAAGACAGATCATATAGCAATCAGCCCCAGCATTTT

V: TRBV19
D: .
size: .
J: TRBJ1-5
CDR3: CASNPRTINQPQHF
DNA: TGTGCCAGTAATCCGAGGACTATCAATCAGCCCCAGCATTTT

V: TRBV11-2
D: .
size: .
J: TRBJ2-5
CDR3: CASSLSSLETQYF
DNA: TGTGCCAGCAGCTTGAGTAGCTTGGAGACCCAGTACTTC

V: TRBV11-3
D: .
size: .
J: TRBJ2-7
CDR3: CASSSRPSTNEQYF
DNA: TGTGCCAGCAGCTCTAGGCCCTCTACTAACGAGCAGTACTTC